A selection of T cell receptor beta chains follows, all from one sample in a study of blood T cell repertoires in COVID-19. Method: immunoSEQ multiplex PCR; TCRdb's copy keeps in-frame clones and lacks some. The sample shows approximately 670,000 clones, around 89% of them seen only once. The material sequenced was peripheral blood. These receptors originate from a woman aged 18-29 years with acute or convalescent COVID-19. The conserved cysteine and the conserved F or W are not part of the CDR3 here.

V	J	CDR3
TRBV7-8	TRBJ2-7	ASSLKTGGSYEQY
TRBV3-1/TRBV3-2	TRBJ1-2	ASSQDGPTGPYGYT
TRBV30	TRBJ1-1	AWWPRLLNTEAF
TRBV30	TRBJ2-2	AWRLAGTNTGELF
TRBV25-1	TRBJ2-1	ASEGLGGYNEQF
TRBV5-4	TRBJ1-1	ASSRVETGGTEAF
TRBV9	TRBJ1-1	ASSVAAGGWGTEAF
TRBV7-9	TRBJ2-5	ASSPGETQY
TRBV5-1	TRBJ1-2	ASSLTDRAGGYT
TRBV19	TRBJ1-5	ASPSVGGGRNQPQH
TRBV2	TRBJ2-7	ASILTNSEKPSSYEQY
TRBV6-6	TRBJ2-1	ASKDREANEQF
TRBV12-3/TRBV12-4	TRBJ2-7	ASSPGHPSEQY
TRBV9	TRBJ2-1	ASSARQGGVWNEQF
TRBV15	TRBJ1-5	ATSSWTGSGVGNQPQH
TRBV6-6	TRBJ1-1	ASSTLDREAF
TRBV7-3	TRBJ2-2	ASSPGITGQGELF
TRBV6-5	TRBJ1-3	ASSSLTENSGNTIY
TRBV1	TRBJ1-2	TSRGGVRPGYT
TRBV6-5	TRBJ2-3	ASRNPGRETQY
TRBV5-1	TRBJ1-6	ASSWDGAGSPLH
TRBV14	TRBJ2-7	ASSQVRGGSYEQY
TRBV27	TRBJ2-2	ASSYRGTGELF
TRBV10-3	TRBJ1-3	AISGSGGPGNTIY
TRBV28	TRBJ1-4	ASSFTELNEKLF